This is a list of T cell receptor beta chains from one sample in a study of CD8 T cells in Susac syndrome. TCRdb itself ran the immunoSEQ multiplex PCR reads through MiXCR, one entry per CDR3 protein. The table has about 140,000 distinct CDR3 sequences, 85% to 95% seen once. Sequenced sample: CD8+ T cells from PBMCs. The receptors were gathered from a human donor with Susac syndrome. Each CDR3 is given with its conserved first and last residue. The D gene is left open where the match is weak. Clone size is given for some rows only: seen once, a few or many times, or a class if the clone is expanded.

J: TRBJ2-3; size: .; V: TRBV18; D: .; CDR3: CASSRLAGADTQYF; DNA: TGTGCCAGCTCACGACTCGCGGGTGCAGATACGCAGTATTTT
J: TRBJ2-2; size: .; V: TRBV5-5; D: .; CDR3: CASWLWDPGELFF; DNA: TGTGCCAGCTGGCTTTGGGATCCCGGGGAGCTGTTTTTT
J: TRBJ2-1; size: .; V: TRBV12-3/TRBV12-4; D: .; CDR3: CASSPRETYNEQFF; DNA: TGTGCCAGCAGTCCAAGGGAGACTTACAATGAGCAGTTCTTC
J: TRBJ1-1; size: .; V: TRBV4-1; D: TRBD1; CDR3: CASSLRTGRNTEAFF; DNA: TGCGCCAGCAGCCTAAGGACAGGGAGGAACACTGAAGCTTTCTTT
J: TRBJ2-5; size: .; V: TRBV6-1; D: TRBD2; CDR3: CASSPPLWAGLAWETQYF; DNA: TGTGCCAGCAGCCCCCCCCTCTGGGCCGGACTAGCGTGGGAGACCCAGTACTTC
J: TRBJ2-5; size: once; V: TRBV7-9; D: .; CDR3: CASTDSWETQYF; DNA: TGTGCCAGCACTGATTCATGGGAGACCCAGTACTTC
J: TRBJ2-1; size: .; V: TRBV7-6; D: .; CDR3: CASSLQISGDNEQFF; DNA: TGTGCCAGCAGCCTCCAGATTAGCGGCGACAATGAGCAGTTCTTC
J: TRBJ1-1; size: .; V: TRBV12-3/TRBV12-4; D: .; CDR3: CATLLAPEGTEAFF; DNA: TGTGCCACCCTCCTAGCCCCCGAGGGCACTGAAGCTTTCTTT
J: TRBJ1-2; size: .; V: TRBV11-2; D: .; CDR3: CASSSPSGTFLGGYTF; DNA: TGTGCCAGCAGCAGCCCATCCGGGACGTTCCTCGGTGGCTACACCTTC
J: TRBJ1-1; size: .; V: TRBV20-1; D: TRBD1; CDR3: CSASGVTGDLTEAFF; DNA: TGCAGTGCTAGTGGAGTCACAGGGGATCTTACTGAAGCTTTCTTT
J: TRBJ1-1; size: .; V: TRBV29-1; D: .; CDR3: CSVERDPEAFF; DNA: TGCAGCGTTGAACGCGATCCTGAAGCTTTCTTT
J: TRBJ2-5; size: .; V: TRBV5-4; D: .; CDR3: CASSLKDGAETQYF; DNA: TGTGCCAGCAGCTTGAAGGACGGGGCTGAGACCCAGTACTTC
J: TRBJ2-7; size: .; V: TRBV10-2; D: TRBD1; CDR3: CASNRDSDYEQYF; DNA: TGCGCCAGCAACCGGGACAGCGACTACGAGCAGTACTTC
J: TRBJ1-2; size: .; V: TRBV9; D: .; CDR3: CASSVDRSLDRNYGYTF; DNA: TGTGCCAGCAGCGTAGATCGTAGCCTCGACAGAAACTATGGCTACACCTTC
J: TRBJ1-2; size: .; V: TRBV27; D: .; CDR3: CASSWLGSDGYTF; DNA: TGTGCCAGCAGTTGGCTGGGATCAGATGGCTACACCTTC
J: TRBJ1-2; size: .; V: TRBV28; D: TRBD1; CDR3: CASSDPGTGDGYTF; DNA: TGTGCCAGCAGTGACCCTGGGACAGGCGATGGCTACACCTTC
J: TRBJ1-2; size: .; V: TRBV27; D: .; CDR3: CASSPWVGTAETLF; DNA: TGTGCCAGCAGTCCATGGGTGGGGACGGCTGAGACGCTTTTC
J: TRBJ1-5; size: once; V: TRBV30; D: .; CDR3: CAWSGGSNQPRHF; DNA: TGTGCCTGGAGTGGGGGTAGCAATCAGCCCCGGCATTTT
J: TRBJ2-7; size: .; V: TRBV24-1; D: .; CDR3: CATSPGAATYEQYF; DNA: TGTGCCACCAGCCCTGGGGCGGCCACCTACGAGCAGTACTTC
J: TRBJ2-7; size: .; V: TRBV27; D: TRBD2; CDR3: CASSLLSSGYEQYF; DNA: TGTGCCAGCAGTTTACTGTCTAGCGGGTACGAGCAGTACTTC
J: TRBJ1-5; size: .; V: TRBV4-1; D: .; CDR3: CASSQADFQPQHF; DNA: TGCGCCAGCAGCCAAGCGGATTTTCAGCCCCAGCATTTT
J: TRBJ1-2; size: .; V: TRBV27; D: .; CDR3: CASSSLYRERYYGYTF; DNA: TGTGCCAGCAGTTCCCTTTACAGGGAAAGGTACTATGGCTACACCTTC
J: TRBJ2-1; size: .; V: TRBV30; D: TRBD2; CDR3: CACRGLAGPNEQFF; DNA: TGTGCCTGCCGGGGACTAGCGGGGCCCAATGAGCAGTTCTTC
J: TRBJ1-2; size: .; V: TRBV12-3/TRBV12-4; D: .; CDR3: CASSLGKYGYTF; DNA: TGTGCCAGCAGTTTGGGAAAGTATGGCTACACCTTC
J: TRBJ2-1; size: once; V: TRBV7-9; D: .; CDR3: CASSQGSSIDNEQFF; DNA: TGTGCCAGCAGCCAGGGGAGTAGTATAGACAATGAGCAGTTCTTC
J: TRBJ2-1; size: .; V: TRBV9; D: .; CDR3: CASSPGRQGINEQFF; DNA: TGTGCCAGCAGCCCAGGGCGGCAGGGTATCAATGAGCAGTTCTTC
J: TRBJ1-4; size: .; V: TRBV7-9; D: .; CDR3: CASSRPGEGEKLFF; DNA: TGTGCCAGCAGCCGACCAGGGGAGGGTGAAAAACTGTTTTTT
J: TRBJ1-4; size: .; V: TRBV4-1; D: .; CDR3: CASSSTQVATNEKLFF; DNA: TGCGCCAGCAGCTCTACGCAGGTAGCAACAAATGAAAAACTGTTTTTT
J: TRBJ1-5; size: .; V: TRBV20-1; D: .; CDR3: CSARDRTAYSNQPQHF; DNA: TGCAGTGCTAGAGATCGCACAGCATATAGCAATCAGCCCCAGCATTTT
J: TRBJ1-1; size: once; V: TRBV9; D: TRBD1; CDR3: CASSTRDRGHGLNTEAFF; DNA: TGTGCCAGCAGCACTCGGGACAGGGGGCATGGATTGAACACTGAAGCTTTCTTT
J: TRBJ2-3; size: .; V: TRBV7-3; D: .; CDR3: CASSLVAGATDTQYF; DNA: TGTGCCAGCAGCTTAGTGGCGGGGGCGACAGATACGCAGTATTTT
J: TRBJ2-3; size: .; V: TRBV28; D: .; CDR3: CASTRTDTQYF; DNA: TGTGCCAGCACTCGGACAGATACGCAGTATTTT
J: TRBJ2-3; size: .; V: TRBV2; D: TRBD2; CDR3: CARTSGISTDTQYF; DNA: TGTGCCAGGACTAGCGGGATAAGCACAGATACGCAGTATTTT
J: TRBJ2-1; size: few; V: TRBV5-6; D: .; CDR3: CATADPGAGDEQFF; DNA: TGTGCCACCGCGGACCCAGGGGCAGGCGATGAGCAGTTCTTC
J: TRBJ2-5; size: .; V: TRBV29-1; D: .; CDR3: CSVEDPEKETQYF; DNA: TGCAGCGTTGAAGATCCAGAGAAAGAGACCCAGTACTTC
J: TRBJ2-7; size: .; V: TRBV29-1; D: .; CDR3: CSVRGKGSYEQYF; DNA: TGCAGCGTTAGAGGAAAGGGCTCCTACGAGCAGTACTTC
J: TRBJ2-3; size: .; V: TRBV30; D: .; CDR3: CAWSDASSLTDTQYF; DNA: TGTGCCTGGAGTGACGCTAGCTCCCTCACAGATACGCAGTATTTT
J: TRBJ2-1; size: .; V: TRBV13; D: TRBD1; CDR3: CASSIWTGGTYNEQFF; DNA: TGTGCCAGCAGCATCTGGACAGGGGGTACCTACAATGAGCAGTTCTTC
J: TRBJ2-1; size: once; V: TRBV19; D: TRBD2; CDR3: CASSGLAGLDEQFF; DNA: TGTGCCAGTAGTGGACTAGCGGGATTGGATGAGCAGTTCTTC
J: TRBJ2-1; size: .; V: TRBV6-5; D: TRBD2; CDR3: CASTNGLAGRNEQFF; DNA: TGTGCCAGCACTAACGGACTAGCGGGACGCAATGAGCAGTTCTTC
J: TRBJ1-2; size: .; V: TRBV9; D: .; CDR3: CASSVRGSGYTF; DNA: TGTGCCAGCAGCGTAAGGGGTTCTGGCTACACCTTC
J: TRBJ1-5; size: .; V: TRBV27; D: .; CDR3: CASSPGTHSNQPQHF; DNA: TGTGCCAGCAGCCCCGGGACGCATAGCAATCAGCCCCAGCATTTT
J: TRBJ2-4; size: .; V: TRBV4-1; D: .; CDR3: CASSPGHANIQYF; DNA: TGCGCCAGCAGCCCGGGACATGCAAACATTCAGTACTTC
J: TRBJ1-2; size: .; V: TRBV2; D: TRBD1; CDR3: CASSAGQGYGYTF; DNA: TGTGCCAGCAGTGCCGGACAGGGATATGGCTACACCTTC
J: TRBJ1-2; size: .; V: TRBV9; D: .; CDR3: CASSPRIGGYTF; DNA: TGTGCCAGCAGCCCCCGTATTGGAGGCTACACCTTC
J: TRBJ2-7; size: .; V: TRBV29-1; D: TRBD1; CDR3: CSAWTGYNEQYF; DNA: TGCAGCGCTTGGACAGGGTACAACGAGCAGTACTTC
J: TRBJ1-4; size: .; V: TRBV27; D: .; CDR3: CASSPQGLGDEKLFF; DNA: TGTGCCAGCAGTCCCCAGGGGTTAGGGGATGAAAAACTGTTTTTT
J: TRBJ2-7; size: .; V: TRBV6-4; D: .; CDR3: CATLYEQYF; DNA: TGTGCCACCCTCTACGAGCAGTACTTC
J: TRBJ2-7; size: .; V: TRBV14; D: .; CDR3: CASSGSYEQYF; DNA: TGTGCCAGTAGCGGCTCCTACGAGCAGTACTTC
J: TRBJ2-5; size: once; V: TRBV13; D: .; CDR3: CASSSNAGEREVTQYF; DNA: TGTGCCAGCAGTTCAAATGCCGGGGAGAGGGAAGTGACCCAGTACTTC
J: TRBJ2-2; size: .; V: TRBV29-1; D: .; CDR3: CSGTGLNTGELFF; DNA: TGCAGCGGAACAGGACTCAACACCGGGGAGCTGTTTTTT
J: TRBJ1-1; size: .; V: TRBV7-7; D: .; CDR3: CASSSGRNTEAFF; DNA: TGTGCTAGCAGCTCCGGACGGAACACTGAAGCTTTCTTT
J: TRBJ2-5; size: .; V: TRBV7-8; D: TRBD2; CDR3: CASSPLAGATGETQYF; DNA: TGTGCCAGCAGCCCTTTAGCGGGAGCTACGGGGGAGACCCAGTACTTC
J: TRBJ1-1; size: .; V: TRBV4-1; D: TRBD1; CDR3: CASRSTGTENTEAFF; DNA: TGCGCCAGCAGAAGTACCGGGACAGAGAACACTGAAGCTTTCTTT
J: TRBJ1-2; size: once; V: TRBV5-1; D: .; CDR3: CASSLDRVEYSGYTF; DNA: TGCGCCAGCAGCTTGGATAGGGTGGAATATTCTGGCTACACCTTC